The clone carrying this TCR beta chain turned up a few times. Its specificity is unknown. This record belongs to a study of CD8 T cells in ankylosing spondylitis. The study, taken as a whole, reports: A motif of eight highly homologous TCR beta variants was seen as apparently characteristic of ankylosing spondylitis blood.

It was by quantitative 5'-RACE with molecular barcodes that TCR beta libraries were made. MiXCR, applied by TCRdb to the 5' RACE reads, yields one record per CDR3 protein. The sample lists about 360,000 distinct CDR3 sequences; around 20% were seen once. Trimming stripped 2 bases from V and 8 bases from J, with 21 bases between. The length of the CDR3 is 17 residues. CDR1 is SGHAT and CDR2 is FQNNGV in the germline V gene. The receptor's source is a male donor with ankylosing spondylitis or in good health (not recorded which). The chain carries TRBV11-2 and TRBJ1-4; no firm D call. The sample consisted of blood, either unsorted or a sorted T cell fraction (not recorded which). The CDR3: CASSLPPGLELEEKLFF. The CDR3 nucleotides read TGTGCCAGCAGCTTACCCCCTGGCCTCGAACTCGAGGAAAAACTGTTTTTT.